Sequencing of this T cell receptor (beta chain) was carried out in a study of cytomegalovirus exposure and HLA in healthy donors. Turning to the study itself: In a previous analysis, approximately 110 million unique TCR beta sequences were found from roughly 200 million T cells.

With 60 Vbeta and 13 Jbeta primers, the PCR was carried out. Per the original methods: About 83 million unique TCR beta chains, 10 million to 14 million shared, were counted in a later analysis. Repertoires were generated with immunoSEQ multiplex PCR, while TCRdb's copy carries only in-frame clones and drops some. V and J calls and clone size are copied from that table; D and trimming were computed from the DNA. The sample comprises around 250,000 clones, about 80% of which are singletons, and less than 9% rests with the top ten. Findings and caveats of the study: Productive rates of about 87% or about 30% were seen for most TCR beta V segments in an earlier analysis.

V dropped 7 bases and J dropped 0 bases, with 4 bases sitting between them. This CDR3 is built from 12 residues. Germline lookup yields CDR1 MDHEN and CDR2 SYDVKM. Details on this clone: The antigen remains unidentified.

Healthy individuals who donated bone marrow served as the donors. Sequencing was carried out using PBMCs. This clonotype was obtained from a woman aged 55 to 70 in good health and CMV-seropositive. The rearrangement uses TRBV28 and TRBJ2-1; no firm D call. The CDR3, as DNA: TGTGCCAGCACCAGCTCCTACAATGAGCAGTTCTTC. As protein: CASTSSYNEQFF.